This TCR beta chain was retrieved from a study of blood T cell repertoires in COVID-19. Turning to the study itself: Spain, Italy and the United States supplied samples that represented acute and convalescent COVID-19. PBMCs, B-cell-depleted T cells, or T cells provided the cDNA or gDNA that made up the material.

Under the authors' procedure: Reference gene primer amplification gave estimated nucleated cell counts. Profiling relied on immunoSEQ multiplex PCR, and the TCRdb table lists in-frame clones only, not all of them. That table is the source of V, J and clone size, and D and trimming were worked out from the DNA. The table has roughly 93,000 clones, 80% to 90% seen once. This clone has a handful of counts. Compared with germline, one end of the junction differs, possibly owing to a read error. CDR3 length: 16 amino acids. From germline, CDR1 is LGHNA and CDR2 YNFKEQ. V gene TRBV4-2 combines with J gene TRBJ2-3; TRBD2 matches at 11 bases. The source of this sequence is a man over 45 with acute or convalescent COVID-19. The sample taken for sequencing was peripheral blood. CDR3 sequence: CASSQDGSGGAETQYF. The DNA for the CDR3 is TGTGCCAGCAGCCAAGATGGTAGCGGGGGGGCAGAGACGCAGTATTTT.